What follows are 21 T cell receptor beta chains derived from one specimen sequenced in a study of T cell clonality in common variable immunodeficiency. Study findings and constraints: Common variable immunodeficiency TCR beta sequences reportedly had fewer deletions and N-nucleotide insertions.

TCRdb's copy holds only in-frame clones and misses some; the assay was immunoSEQ multiplex PCR. The sample holds around 21,000 clones, and no clone turns up only once. What these receptors recognize is not known. The sequenced sample was peripheral blood mononuclear cells. The receptor set was obtained from a human donor with common variable immunodeficiency.

This clone has just a few counts. CDR3 bases read: TGTGCCAGCACCACAAACCGGGACAGGCTCAACGAG. Amino acids: CASTTNRDRLNE. The entire CDR3 reads CASTTNRDRLNEQYF. The chain recombines TRBV7-9 with TRBJ2-7, with 8 bases that match TRBD1. Read sequence stops 3 residues before the CDR3 end, and the germline J gene provides the missing end. Germline V lookup: CDR1 SEHNR, CDR2 FQNEAQ (reference sequence). The CDR3 is 15 amino acids. With V trimmed by 7 bases and J by 5 bases, 13 bases remained unmatched.

This clone has a count of ten or more. The CDR3 extends 3 residues past the end of the read, so its final part is completed from the germline J gene. V and J are TRBV7-7 and TRBJ2-1; D is uncertain. The CDR3 is 13 residues long. Looked up from germline, CDR1 is SSHAT and CDR2 is FNYEAQ (reference sequence). With 1 base removed from V and 3 bases from J, the gap between germline ends came to 4 bases. The CDR3 reads CASSLGSYNEQFF. The covered CDR3 bases are TGTGCCAGCAGCTTAGGCAGCTACAATGAG. The whole variable domain, filled in from reference TRBV7-7 and TRBJ2-1, reads GAGVSQSPRYKVTKRGQDVTLRCDPISSHATLYWYQQALGQGPEFLTYFNYEAQPDKSGLPSDRFSAERPEGSISTLTIQRTEQRDSAMYRCASSLGSYNEQFFGPGTRLTVL.

This clone has just a few counts. The CDR3 end falls 3 residues outside the read, so it is completed with the germline J gene. The chain has TRBV6-1 and TRBJ1-6; TRBD1 matches 7 bases. The CDR3 loop spans 16 amino acids. The trim removed 4 bases at V and 6 bases at J, leaving 9 bases unmatched. CDR1 is MNHNS, CDR2 SASEGT, per germline. The CDR3 sequence: CASSGTIGTANSPLHF. Incomplete CDR3 DNA: TGTGCCAGCAGTGGGACTATAGGGACAGCTAATTCACCC.

This clone showed up just a few times. The observed sequence ends 3 residues before the CDR3 terminus, with the missing tail filled in from the germline J gene. This sequence joins TRBV18 and TRBJ1-4; D ambiguous. CDR1 is KGHSH and CDR2 is LQKENI in the germline V gene. Trimming pared 3 bases from V and 8 bases from J, leaving 13 bases between. The CDR3 has 14 amino acids. The CDR3 here is CASSPRPRREKLFF. CDR3 DNA, as far as it was read: TGTGCCAGCTCACCCAGGCCCCGGAGGGAAAAA.

To note about this clone: The read halts 3 residues ahead of the CDR3 end, with the missing end drawn from the germline J gene. The chain links TRBV7-2 to TRBJ2-3; TRBD2 agrees at 13 bases. The CDR3 is 15 amino acids. V shed 5 bases, J shed 5 bases, and the junction held 4 bases outside the gene matches. Germline V CDR1 and CDR2: SGHTA, FQGNSA. CDR3 DNA (partial): TGTGCCAGCAGCGTACTAGCGGGGGGGCAAGATACG. Protein sequence: CASSVLAGGQDT. The entire CDR3 protein reads CASSVLAGGQDTQYF.

The table lists this clone with many counts. The sequenced fragment ends 3 residues before the CDR3 boundary, so the rest is inferred from the germline J gene. The gene calls are TRBV30 and TRBJ2-5, with TRBD1 matching 9 bases. V shed 8 bases, J shed 7 bases, and the junction held 14 bases outside the gene matches. This CDR3 comprises 14 residues. CDR1 and CDR2 from the germline V gene are GTSNPN and SVGIG (reference sequence). CDR3 bases read: TGTGCCGGTGGGGGGACAGGGCAAGGGGTGACC. Translation: CAGGGTGQGVT. Given in full, the CDR3 is CAGGGTGQGVTQYF.

In the case of this clone: The DNA ends 3 residues before the CDR3 does, and the rest of the CDR3 is filled in from the germline J gene. The rearrangement joins TRBV19 to TRBJ1-1; D is perhaps TRBD1 (5 bases). The length of the CDR3 is 13 residues. Germline V CDR1 and CDR2: LNHDA, SQIVND (reference sequence). V was cut by 4 bases and J by 1 base, with 7 bases left in between. Partial CDR3 DNA: TGTGCCAGTAGTACTCAGGGGAACACTGAA. Amino acid sequence: CASSTQGNTE. The whole CDR3 is CASSTQGNTEAFF.

This clone came up a few times. Read sequence stops 3 residues before the CDR3 end, and the germline J gene provides the missing end. The chain joins TRBV19 to TRBJ2-7, with D perhaps matching TRBD2 (6 bases). Trimming cost V 3 bases and J 4 bases, with 16 bases left between them. The CDR3 is 15 amino acids. The germline CDR1 and CDR2 sequences are LNHDA and SQIVND (reference sequence). Incomplete CDR3 DNA: TGTGCCAGTAGTATTCAATTGGCGGGGTATTACGAG. This translates into CASSIQLAGYYE. The whole CDR3 reads CASSIQLAGYYEQYF.

This clone was counted at least ten times. The missing CDR3 end, 3 residues past where the read stops, is filled in from the germline J gene. The chain links TRBV30 to TRBJ1-1, with 7 bases identical to TRBD1. CDR1 GTSNPN and CDR2 SVGIG come from the germline V gene (reference sequence). This CDR3 is built from 14 residues. Trimming took 0 bases from V and 4 from J; bases not matched to a gene: 5. Partial CDR3 DNA: TGTGCCTGGAGTGTACAGGCAGGGGGCACTGAA. It yields the protein CAWSVQAGGTE. The CDR3 as a whole reads CAWSVQAGGTEAFF.

Ten or more counts support this clone. The observed sequence ends 3 residues before the CDR3 terminus, with the missing tail filled in from the germline J gene. The gene calls are TRBV18 and TRBJ2-2; 11 bases are a match to TRBD2. This CDR3 is 16 amino acids long. Germline V gene lookup returns CDR1 KGHSH and CDR2 LQKENI. Trimming removed 3 bases from V and 5 bases from J; junction bases left unmatched: 5. The CDR3 is CASSPAGLAVTGELFF. CDR3 bases read: TGTGCCAGCTCACCTGCGGGACTAGCGGTAACCGGGGAG. The entire variable domain, with the rest obtained from reference TRBV18 and TRBJ2-2, is as follows: NAGVMQNPRHLVRRRGQEARLRCSPMKGHSHVYWYRQLPEEGLKFMVYLQKENIIDESGMPKERFSAEFPKEGPSILRIQQVVRGDSAAYFCASSPAGLAVTGELFFGEGSRLTVL.

To note about this clone: The CDR3 extends 3 residues past the end of the read, so its final part is completed from the germline J gene. In the same sample, other DNA sequences code for this CDR3. The chain carries TRBV7-2 and TRBJ2-7, with TRBD1 matching 9 bases. With 1 base clipped from V and 6 bases from J, the junction kept 1 base outside the gene matches. Germline-derived CDR1 and CDR2 are SGHTA and FQGNSA. This CDR3 is 13 amino acids long. The CDR3 bases that were read are TGTGCCAGCAGCTTAGGACAGGGGGGCGAG. It yields the protein CASSLGQGGE. The complete CDR3 sequence is CASSLGQGGEQYF.

This clone is labeled as medium-sized. Read coverage stops 3 residues before the CDR3 terminus; the germline J gene supplies the remainder. The chain carries TRBV30 and TRBJ1-1, with TRBD1 matching over 7 bases. Germline-derived CDR1 and CDR2 are GTSNPN and SVGIG (reference sequence). The CDR3 has 13 amino acids. V shed 8 bases and J 4 bases; nucleotides not matched to a gene: 10. This CDR3 is CAGKQGPATEAFF. The covered CDR3 bases are TGTGCCGGTAAACAGGGGCCAGCCACTGAA.

This clone was seen repeatedly, ten times or more. Sequencing ends 3 residues short of the CDR3 end; the germline J gene provides the rest. This chain connects TRBV30 to TRBJ2-3; D is unresolved. Looked up from germline, CDR1 is GTSNPN and CDR2 is SVGIG (reference sequence). The CDR3 spans 12 residues. The V and J ends lost 4 bases and 0 bases respectively, with 5 bases between them. CDR3 bases read: TGTGCCTGGACAGTGAGCACAGATACG. Protein sequence: CAWTVSTDT. The full CDR3 sequence reads CAWTVSTDTQYF.

Regarding this clone: Read data end 3 residues before the CDR3 end; the end is taken from the germline J gene. The V and J genes are TRBV7-9 and TRBJ2-7, with 9 positions matching TRBD1. The CDR3 loop spans 14 amino acids. Germline V gene data show CDR1 as SEHNR and CDR2 as FQNEAQ (reference sequence). The V gene end was trimmed by 5 bases and the J gene end by 5 bases; junction bases not matched to a gene: 7. The CDR3 reads CASSLGQGIHEQYF. The part of the CDR3 DNA that was read is TGTGCCAGCAGCCTGGGACAGGGAATCCACGAG.

This clone was detected a few times. The CDR3 end lies 3 residues beyond the end of the read and is filled in from the germline J gene. The V and J genes are TRBV7-2 and TRBJ2-4, with D tentatively TRBD2 (6 bases). CDR1 is SGHTA, CDR2 FQGNSA, per germline. This CDR3 is 17 amino acids long. V lost 0 bases and J lost 2, with 14 bases in between. This CDR3 is CASSLADYRKSKNIQYF. The CDR3 DNA, read in part, is TGTGCCAGCAGCTTAGCGGACTACCGAAAATCCAAAAACATT.

By share of the sample, this clone is medium-sized. From the germline J gene comes the end of the CDR3, since the read stops 3 residues before it. The genes are TRBV6-2 or TRBV6-3 and TRBJ1-6; maybe TRBD1 (6 bases). The ends were cut back, 8 bases at V and 6 bases at J, with 14 bases in the middle. The CDR3 is made up of 14 amino acids. Per germline, CDR1 MNHEY and CDR2 SVGEGT. The sequenced CDR3 bases are TGTGCCAGCCACGGGACAATTCTTAATTCACCC. Translating gives CASHGTILNSP. The full-length CDR3 reads as CASHGTILNSPLHF.

Concerning this clone: The sequenced fragment ends 3 residues before the CDR3 boundary, so the rest is inferred from the germline J gene. V usage is TRBV6-4 and J usage is TRBJ2-2; 8 bases are shared with TRBD1. Looked up from germline, CDR1 is MRHNA and CDR2 is SNTAGT. The CDR3 is 14 residues long. V lost 8 bases, J lost 4 bases, and 6 bases stayed unmatched. The covered CDR3 bases are TGTGCCAGCTCCAGGGGGCGCAGCACCGGGGAG. It encodes CASSRGRSTGE. The whole CDR3 sequence reads CASSRGRSTGELFF.

This clone occurred a few times. The read terminates 3 residues ahead of where the CDR3 ends, so the germline J gene completes it. The rearrangement links TRBV19 to TRBJ1-5; 12 bases are shared with TRBD1. This CDR3 has 18 residues. Germline V gives CDR1 LNHDA, CDR2 SQIVND (reference sequence). With 2 bases clipped from V and 6 bases from J, the junction kept 11 bases outside the gene matches. Incomplete CDR3 DNA: TGTGCCAGTAGTATAAGTGGGACAGGGGGCCTCATGAGTCAGCCC. This encodes CASSISGTGGLMSQP. In full, the CDR3 is CASSISGTGGLMSQPQHF.

On this clone: The read terminates 3 residues ahead of where the CDR3 ends, so the germline J gene completes it. The V and J genes are TRBV7-6 and TRBJ2-2; tentative D call: TRBD2 (5 bases). From germline, CDR1 is SGHVS and CDR2 FNYEAQ. The CDR3 runs 16 residues. V gave up 5 bases and J gave up 0 bases, with 13 bases separating them. The CDR3: CASSPKGSANTGELFF. The covered CDR3 bases are TGTGCCAGCAGCCCGAAGGGTAGCGCGAACACCGGGGAG.

Remarks on this clone: With the read ending 3 residues before the CDR3 end, the germline J gene is used to fill in that end. The chain is built from TRBV19 and TRBJ1-1; 7 bases fit TRBD1. V lost 6 bases, J lost 4 bases, and 2 bases stayed unmatched. In germline, CDR1 is LNHDA, CDR2 SQIVND (reference sequence). This CDR3 contains 12 residues. CDR3 DNA (partial): TGTGCCAGTAGAGGGGGCGGCACTGAA. This translates into CASRGGGTE. The entire CDR3 reads CASRGGGTEAFF.

This clone came up a few times. The read ends 3 residues before the CDR3 terminus; that terminus is restored from the germline J gene. The rearrangement links TRBV19 to TRBJ1-5; 9 bases agree with TRBD1. CDR3 length: 17 amino acids. With 5 bases clipped from V and 1 base from J, the junction kept 9 bases outside the gene matches. Looked up from germline, CDR1 is LNHDA and CDR2 is SQIVND (reference sequence). This CDR3 is CASSSRQGGLSNQPQHF. CDR3 DNA (partial): TGTGCCAGTAGTTCCCGACAGGGGGGCCTAAGCAATCAGCCC.